This T cell receptor (beta chain) is from a study of blood T cell repertoires in COVID-19. Data came from immunoSEQ multiplex PCR; TCRdb stores just in-frame clones and leaves some out. The repertoire holds fewer than 400,000 clones, about 85% seen once, with 1.5% to 2% in the top ten. Trimming removed 4 bases at V and 0 bases at J, with 15 bases between. The CDR3 runs to 16 residues. Germline loops: CDR1 WNHNN, CDR2 SYGVQD (reference sequence). This clone turned up a few times. The sample taken for sequencing was PBMCs or T cells enriched from blood (not recorded which). This chain uses TRBV10-1 with TRBJ1-1; TRBD1 might be the D (5 bases). This clonotype was sampled from a woman aged 25 to 39 who had been exposed to COVID-19. CDR3 sequence reads: CASSVAGMGMNTEAFF. CDR3 DNA: TGCGCCAGCAGTGTAGCAGGGATGGGTATGAACACTGAAGCTTTCTTT.